This entry lists 32 T cell receptor beta chains sequenced from one sample in a study of blood T cell repertoires in COVID-19. TCRdb keeps only in-frame clones here, not all; method: immunoSEQ multiplex PCR. The table includes 250,000 or so clones, approximately 91% detected once. Sequencing was performed on peripheral blood. The receptors were sampled from a man aged 30 to 45 with COVID-19, enrolled during active disease.

The chain joins TRBV6-6 to TRBJ2-2; TRBD1 matches at 11 bases. The J segment lost 6 bases and the V segment lost 5 bases, leaving 5 bases of the junction unmatched. The CDR3 sequence is 15 residues long. Germline V gene lookup returns CDR1 MNHNY and CDR2 SVGAGI (reference sequence). The DNA for the CDR3 is TGTGCCAGCAGTAACGCGGGACAGGGGGCCGGGGAGCTGTTTTTT. Its protein is CASSNAGQGAGELFF.

The chain employs TRBV18 and TRBJ1-6; 7 positions agree with TRBD1. The CDR3 is made up of 15 amino acids. Trimming cost V 0 bases and J 8 bases; bases outside gene matches: 4. Germline V lookup: CDR1 KGHSH, CDR2 LQKENI. CDR3 in DNA: TGTGCCAGCTCACCACCGACAGGGAACGATTCACCCCTCCACTTT. Its protein is CASSPPTGNDSPLHF.

The V gene is TRBV6-5, the J gene TRBJ1-2; maybe TRBD1 (6 bases). The germline gives CDR1 MNHEY, CDR2 SVGAGI. There are 13 residues in the CDR3. V lost 7 bases and J lost 3, with 12 bases in between. The CDR3 DNA reads as TGTGCCAGCACCGGAACAGGGCACTATGGCTACACCTTC. It is translated as CASTGTGHYGYTF.

V gene TRBV5-5 combines with J gene TRBJ1-2, with 7 bases fitting TRBD1. This CDR3 comprises 13 residues. Per the germline V gene, CDR1 is SGHKS and CDR2 is YYEKEE (reference sequence). V lost 4 bases and J lost 4; bases outside the gene matches: 4. The CDR3 loop is CASSEGQLYGYTF. The CDR3 region has the DNA TGTGCCAGCAGCGAGGGACAGCTCTATGGCTACACCTTC.

The CDR3 region has the DNA TGTGCCAGCAGTTACAAGGACAGTTCGAACACCGGGGAGCTGTTTTTT. This translates into CASSYKDSSNTGELFF. This chain uses TRBV6-5 with TRBJ2-2; D is perhaps TRBD1 (6 bases). Trimming cost V 2 bases and J 0 bases, with 10 bases left between them. CDR3 size: 16 residues. Germline CDR1 is MNHEY and CDR2 is SVGAGI.

This chain uses TRBV7-3 with TRBJ2-2, with 13 nucleotides matching TRBD2. The V gene's germline CDR1 is SGHTA and CDR2 FQGTGA. The J segment lost 4 bases and the V segment lost 5 bases, leaving 7 bases of the junction unmatched. CDR3 length: 17 residues. CDR3 in amino acids: CASSVWTSGGGTGELFF. For the CDR3, the DNA is TGTGCCAGCAGCGTGTGGACTAGCGGGGGTGGCACCGGGGAGCTGTTTTTT. Variable domain in full (rest from reference TRBV7-3 and TRBJ2-2): GAGVSQTPSNKVTEKGKYVELRCDPISGHTALYWYRQSLGQGPEFLIYFQGTGAADDSGLPNDRFFAVRPEGSVSTLKIQRTERGDSAVYLCASSVWTSGGGTGELFFGEGSRLTVL.

V is TRBV7-2 and J is TRBJ1-5, with a tentative D call TRBD1 (5 bases). CDR3 size: 16 residues. Per germline, CDR1 SGHTA and CDR2 FQGNSA. Trimming pared 5 bases from V and 7 bases from J, leaving 21 bases between. Here the CDR3 reads CASSPDRHGGGQPQHF. The CDR3 region has the DNA TGTGCCAGCAGCCCCGACCGACATGGGGGAGGACAGCCCCAGCATTTT.

This rearrangement joins TRBV6-5 to TRBJ1-5; D gene uncertain. This CDR3 has 15 amino acids. The V end lost 0 bases, the J end lost 0 bases, and 6 bases lay between the germline ends. Germline V gene lookup returns CDR1 MNHEY and CDR2 SVGAGI. The CDR3 sequence is CASSYSFYSNQPQHF. CDR3 DNA sequence: TGTGCCAGCAGTTACTCGTTTTATAGCAATCAGCCCCAGCATTTT.

The genes are TRBV2 and TRBJ2-7; D might be TRBD1 (6 bases). Germline CDR1 reads SNHLY; CDR2 reads FYNNEI. Trimming took 6 bases from V and 2 from J, leaving 14 bases between them. The CDR3 totals 14 residues. Written as DNA, the CDR3 is TGTGCCAGCAGCGACGGACAGCCTACCTACGAGCAGTACTTC. This codes for CASSDGQPTYEQYF.

V gene TRBV2 combines with J gene TRBJ2-7, with D possibly matching TRBD1 (5 bases). CDR3 length: 14 residues. V lost 3 bases, J lost 6 bases, and 15 bases lay in between. The germline CDR1 and CDR2 sequences are SNHLY and FYNNEI. The DNA for the CDR3 is TGTGCCAGCAGTGAGGCCAGGGTGTTTTCCGAGCAGTACTTC. Amino acid sequence: CASSEARVFSEQYF.

The sample holds one count of this clone. The V and J genes are TRBV19 and TRBJ1-2; 8 nucleotides agree with TRBD1. The CDR3 has 14 residues. Germline assignment: CDR1 LNHDA and CDR2 SQIVND (reference sequence). V lost 6 bases, J lost 8 bases, and 11 bases stayed unmatched. The CDR3 coding sequence is TGTGCCAGTAGCCGAGCGGACAGGGCATACGGCTACACCTTC. This codes for CASSRADRAYGYTF.

The chain carries TRBV18 and TRBJ1-3; tentative D call: TRBD1 (5 bases). Germline-derived CDR1 and CDR2 are KGHSH and LQKENI. V lost 2 bases and J lost 1, with 12 bases in between. This CDR3 region has 16 residues. DNA of the CDR3: TGTGCCAGCTCACCATCGGGGGACGTATCTGGAAACACCATATATTTT. This gives the protein CASSPSGDVSGNTIYF. Based on the CDR3 plus reference TRBV18 and TRBJ1-3, the full variable domain is NAGVMQNPRHLVRRRGQEARLRCSPMKGHSHVYWYRQLPEEGLKFMVYLQKENIIDESGMPKERFSAEFPKEGPSILRIQQVVRGDSAAYFCASSPSGDVSGNTIYFGEGSWLTVV.

The chain employs TRBV5-4 and TRBJ2-7, with D possibly matching TRBD2 (5 bases). The CDR3 is 14 amino acids. Germline V gene sequence: CDR1 SGHNT, CDR2 YYREEE (reference sequence). V lost 4 bases and J 2 bases, leaving 13 bases between the germline ends. Here the CDR3 reads CASSRPDYPYEQYF. The DNA for the CDR3 is TGTGCCAGCAGCAGGCCCGACTACCCCTACGAGCAGTACTTC.

The V gene is TRBV27, the J gene TRBJ2-5, with a weak D call TRBD2 (5 bases). V lost 6 bases to trimming and J lost 0 bases, with 8 bases between them. The CDR3 loop spans 13 amino acids. The V gene's germline CDR1 is MNHEY and CDR2 SMNVEV (reference sequence). CDR3 sequence reads: CASRPDYQETQYF. In nucleotides, the CDR3 is TGTGCCAGCAGGCCGGACTACCAAGAGACCCAGTACTTC.

The chain links TRBV3-1 (or the pseudogene TRBV3-2) to TRBJ1-2; D is unclear. Trimming stripped 0 bases from V and 5 bases from J, with 10 bases between. The V gene's germline CDR1 is LGHDT and CDR2 YNNKEL (reference sequence). CDR3 size: 14 residues. CDR3 amino acids: CASSQEQNLYGYTF. In nucleotides, the CDR3 is TGTGCCAGCAGCCAAGAACAGAACCTATATGGCTACACCTTC.

V and J are TRBV6-6 and TRBJ1-2, with 8 nucleotides matching TRBD1. The CDR3 is made up of 14 amino acids. V was clipped by 6 bases and J by 2 bases; unmatched bases: 5. CDR1 is MNHNY, CDR2 SVGAGI, per germline (reference sequence). For the CDR3, the DNA is TGTGCCAGCAGCTCCCGACAGGGGAACTATGGCTACACCTTC. Amino acids: CASSSRQGNYGYTF.

The rearrangement uses TRBV4-1 and TRBJ1-1; perhaps TRBD1 as D (6 bases). CDR1 is MGHRA and CDR2 is YSYEKL in the germline V gene. The CDR3 totals 15 residues. Trimming removed 1 base from V and 0 bases from J, with 9 bases in between. CDR3 DNA sequence: TGCGCCAGCAGCCAAGCAGGGGCTATGAACACTGAAGCTTTCTTT. This translates into CASSQAGAMNTEAFF.

This chain links TRBV7-6 with TRBJ1-3; D gene unclear. Germline V CDR1 and CDR2: SGHVS, FNYEAQ. The CDR3 is made up of 13 amino acids. V dropped 5 bases and J dropped 0 bases, with 5 bases sitting between them. CDR3 protein: CASSPSSGNTIYF. For the CDR3, the DNA is TGTGCCAGCAGCCCCTCCTCTGGAAACACCATATATTTT.

CDR3 DNA: TGTGCCAGCAGACCGGCAGGGGCAACTAATGAAAAACTGTTTTTT. Its protein is CASRPAGATNEKLFF. The V and J genes are TRBV27 and TRBJ1-4, with TRBD1 as a possible D gene (6 bases). This CDR3 spans 15 amino acids. The germline V and J ends were trimmed by 6 bases and 0 bases, with 11 bases remaining between them. Germline V CDR1 and CDR2: MNHEY, SMNVEV (reference sequence).

The chain carries TRBV12-3 or TRBV12-4 and TRBJ1-2; possible D gene TRBD1, 5 bases. V lost 2 bases to trimming and J lost 8 bases, with 9 bases between them. This CDR3 spans 12 amino acids. The CDR3 reads CASSLQGRGYTF. The CDR3 coding sequence is TGTGCCAGCAGTTTACAGGGTAGGGGCTACACCTTC.

The chain combines TRBV7-9 with TRBJ1-1; a weak D match, TRBD1 (6 bases). Per the germline V gene, CDR1 is SEHNR and CDR2 is FQNEAQ (reference sequence). The length of the CDR3 is 14 residues. The ends were cut back, 5 bases at V and 1 base at J, with 11 bases in the middle. The CDR3 loop reads CASSPPTGNTEAFF. The DNA of the CDR3 is TGTGCCAGCAGCCCGCCGACAGGGAACACTGAAGCTTTCTTT.

The J gene is TRBJ1-3, the V gene TRBV6-5; D is possibly TRBD1 (5 bases). The CDR3 is 13 amino acids. V was cut by 6 bases and J by 2 bases, with 8 bases left in between. Germline CDR1 is MNHEY and CDR2 is SVGAGI. CDR3 region: CASRRQTGNTIYF. The DNA for the CDR3 is TGTGCCAGCAGGAGACAGACTGGAAACACCATATATTTT.

The chain is built from TRBV9 and TRBJ1-5; D uncertain. The CDR3 spans 15 residues. CDR1 and CDR2 (germline): SGDLS, YYNGEE. The ends were cut back, 0 bases at V and 0 bases at J, with 7 bases in the middle. CDR3 in amino acids: CASSVEPSSNQPQHF. The CDR3 DNA follows: TGTGCCAGCAGCGTAGAGCCGTCTAGCAATCAGCCCCAGCATTTT. Full variable domain (rest looked up from reference TRBV9 and TRBJ1-5): DSGVTQTPKHLITATGQRVTLRCSPRSGDLSVYWYQQSLDQGLQFLIQYYNGEERAKGNILERFSAQQFPDLHSELNLSSLELGDSALYFCASSVEPSSNQPQHFGDGTRLSIL.

The chain carries TRBV19 and TRBJ1-3; D unclear. V lost 4 bases to trimming and J lost 2 bases, with 6 bases between them. Germline assignment: CDR1 LNHDA and CDR2 SQIVND (reference sequence). The CDR3 sequence is 13 residues long. The CDR3 bases are TGTGCCAGTAGTAACGGGGCTGGAAACACCATATATTTT. It encodes CASSNGAGNTIYF.

CDR3 amino acids: CAISRLMNTEAFF. CDR3 DNA sequence: TGTGCCATCAGCCGACTGATGAACACTGAAGCTTTCTTT. The genes are TRBV10-3 and TRBJ1-1; no clear D. Per the germline V gene, CDR1 is ENHRY and CDR2 is SYGVKD. V was cut by 6 bases and J by 0 bases, with 8 bases left in between. The CDR3 totals 13 residues.

This clone was recorded only once. This sequence joins TRBV5-1 and TRBJ1-3, with no clear D. Germline V gene lookup returns CDR1 SGHRS and CDR2 YFSETQ. V was pared by 4 bases and J by 0 bases, with 14 bases between. CDR3 length: 16 amino acids. In DNA form, the CDR3 reads TGCGCCAGCAGCGGCGGGATCCCGGACTCTGGAAACACCATATATTTT. This encodes CASSGGIPDSGNTIYF.

V usage is TRBV27 and J usage is TRBJ2-1; tentative D call: TRBD1 (7 bases). The CDR3 runs 16 residues. The germline CDR1 and CDR2 sequences are MNHEY and SMNVEV (reference sequence). V shed 4 bases and J shed 7 bases, with 20 bases lying between them. The CDR3: CASSWVRGSGGNEQFF. The DNA of the CDR3 is TGTGCCAGCAGTTGGGTCAGGGGGTCCGGGGGAAATGAGCAGTTCTTC.

The rearrangement links TRBV7-9 to TRBJ1-1; tentative D call: TRBD1 (6 bases). Germline V gene data show CDR1 as SEHNR and CDR2 as FQNEAQ (reference sequence). Trimming stripped 5 bases from V and 2 bases from J, with 15 bases between. The CDR3 length is 15 residues. The CDR3 loop is CASSPQAGANTEAFF. CDR3 sequence (DNA): TGTGCCAGCAGCCCTCAGGCGGGGGCTAACACTGAAGCTTTCTTT.

This clone appeared a single time. The chain is built from TRBV9 and TRBJ2-2, with D perhaps matching TRBD2 (5 bases). The CDR3 runs 16 residues. Between the trimmed V and J ends, which lost 2 bases and 3 bases, there was a span of 14 bases. Germline CDR1 SGDLS, CDR2 YYNGEE. The CDR3 sequence is CASSVSLRGDTGELFF. In DNA form, the CDR3 reads TGTGCCAGCAGCGTTAGTCTCCGGGGAGACACCGGGGAGCTGTTTTTT.

The chain recombines TRBV6-5 with TRBJ2-2, with 7 bases fitting TRBD1. The CDR3 consists of 15 residues. Trimming took 8 bases from V and 3 from J; bases not matched to a gene: 9. Germline CDR1 is MNHEY and CDR2 is SVGAGI. CDR3 DNA: TGTGCCAGCGGTACAGGGGCATGGTACACCGGGGAGCTGTTTTTT. It specifies CASGTGAWYTGELFF.

This chain uses TRBV3-1 (or the pseudogene TRBV3-2) with TRBJ1-1; D is unresolved. Trimming pared 0 bases from V and 11 bases from J, leaving 10 bases between. The CDR3 totals 12 residues. The germline V gene encodes CDR1 LGHDT and CDR2 YNNKEL (reference sequence). The CDR3 DNA is TGTGCCAGCAGCCAAGATCCCCTTTCGGCTTTCTTT. Protein product: CASSQDPLSAFF.

The chain joins TRBV6-5 to TRBJ2-5, with 8 bases identical to TRBD2. This CDR3 has 13 amino acids. Germline CDR1 and CDR2: MNHEY and SVGAGI. V lost 8 bases and J lost 3; bases outside the gene matches: 5. Written as DNA, the CDR3 is TGTGCCAGCCGGGAGGGGGTAGAAGAGACCCAGTACTTC. Translated: CASREGVEETQYF.